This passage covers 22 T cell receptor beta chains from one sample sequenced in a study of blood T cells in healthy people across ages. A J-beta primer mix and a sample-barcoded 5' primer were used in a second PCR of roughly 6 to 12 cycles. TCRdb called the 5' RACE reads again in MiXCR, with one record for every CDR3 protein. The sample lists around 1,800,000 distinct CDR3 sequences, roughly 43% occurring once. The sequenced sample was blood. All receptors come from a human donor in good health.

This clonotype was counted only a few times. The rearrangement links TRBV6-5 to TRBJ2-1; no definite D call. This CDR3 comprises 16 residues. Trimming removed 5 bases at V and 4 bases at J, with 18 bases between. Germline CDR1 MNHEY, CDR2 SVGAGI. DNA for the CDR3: TGTGCCAGCAGTGCCCAATCCGGTAAAGGGTACAATGAGCAGTTCTTC. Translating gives CASSAQSGKGYNEQFF.

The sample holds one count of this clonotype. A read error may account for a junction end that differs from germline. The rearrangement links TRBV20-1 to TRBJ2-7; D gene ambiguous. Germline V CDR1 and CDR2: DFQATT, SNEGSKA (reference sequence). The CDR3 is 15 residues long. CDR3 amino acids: CGARDPTAYSYEQYF. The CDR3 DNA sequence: TGCGGTGCTAGAGATCCGACGGCTTACTCCTACGAGCAGTACTTC.

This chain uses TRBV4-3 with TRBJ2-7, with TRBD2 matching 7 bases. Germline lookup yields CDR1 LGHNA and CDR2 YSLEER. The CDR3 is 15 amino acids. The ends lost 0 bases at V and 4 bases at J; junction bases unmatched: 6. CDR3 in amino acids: CASSQDSGGRYEQYF. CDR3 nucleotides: TGCGCCAGCAGCCAAGATTCAGGCGGGAGATACGAGCAGTACTTC.

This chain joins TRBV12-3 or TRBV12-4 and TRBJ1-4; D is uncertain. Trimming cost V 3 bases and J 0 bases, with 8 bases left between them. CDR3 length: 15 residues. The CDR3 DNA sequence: TGTGCCAGCAGTTTTTGGGGATCAACTAATGAAAAACTGTTTTTT. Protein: CASSFWGSTNEKLFF.

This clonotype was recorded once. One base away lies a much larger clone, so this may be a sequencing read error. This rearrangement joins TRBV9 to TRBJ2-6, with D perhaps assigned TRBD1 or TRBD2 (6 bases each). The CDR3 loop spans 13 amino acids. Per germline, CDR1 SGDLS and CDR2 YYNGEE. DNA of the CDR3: TGTGCCAGCTTGGGCTCGGGGGCCAACGTCCGGACTTTC. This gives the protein CASLGSGANVRTF.

CDR3 nucleotide sequence: TGTGCCAGCAGTTACAGAAGACCTGAGCAGTTCTTC. This sequence encodes CASSYRRPEQFF. The rearrangement links TRBV6-6 to TRBJ2-1; no definite D call. The length of the CDR3 is 12 residues. The ends were cut back, 2 bases at V and 9 bases at J, with 8 bases in the middle. Looked up from germline, CDR1 is MNHNY and CDR2 is SVGAGI (reference sequence).

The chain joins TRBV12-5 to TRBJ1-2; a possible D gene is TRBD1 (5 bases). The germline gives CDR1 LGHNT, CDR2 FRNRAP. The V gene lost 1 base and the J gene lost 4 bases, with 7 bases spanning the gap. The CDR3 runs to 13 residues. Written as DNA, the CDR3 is TGTGCTAGTGGTTTGGGACAGATCTATGGCTACACCTTC. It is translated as CASGLGQIYGYTF.

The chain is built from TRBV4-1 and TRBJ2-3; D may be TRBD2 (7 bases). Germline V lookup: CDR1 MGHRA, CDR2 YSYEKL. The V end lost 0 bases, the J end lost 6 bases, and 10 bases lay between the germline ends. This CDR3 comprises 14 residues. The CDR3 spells CASSQDEGGDTQYF. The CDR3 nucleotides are TGCGCCAGCAGCCAAGATGAGGGGGGGGATACGCAGTATTTT.

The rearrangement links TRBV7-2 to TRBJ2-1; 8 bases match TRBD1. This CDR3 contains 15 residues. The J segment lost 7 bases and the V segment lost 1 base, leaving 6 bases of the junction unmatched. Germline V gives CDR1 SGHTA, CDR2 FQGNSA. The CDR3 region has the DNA TGTGCCAGCAGCTTAGGGGCAGGGGGCAAGAATGAGCAGTTCTTC. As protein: CASSLGAGGKNEQFF.

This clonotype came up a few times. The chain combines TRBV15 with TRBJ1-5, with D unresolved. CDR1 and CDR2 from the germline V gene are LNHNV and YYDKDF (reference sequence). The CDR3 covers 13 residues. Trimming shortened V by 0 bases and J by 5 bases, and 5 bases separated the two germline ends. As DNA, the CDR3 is TGTGCCACCAGCAGAGAGGGTGATCAGCCCCAGCATTTT. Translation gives CATSREGDQPQHF.

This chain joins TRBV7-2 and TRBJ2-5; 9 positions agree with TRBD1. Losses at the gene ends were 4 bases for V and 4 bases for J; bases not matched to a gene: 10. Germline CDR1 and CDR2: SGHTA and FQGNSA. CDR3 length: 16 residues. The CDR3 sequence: CASSSSIGTGRETQYF. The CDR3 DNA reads TGTGCCAGCAGCTCTTCGATCGGGACAGGGAGAGAGACCCAGTACTTC. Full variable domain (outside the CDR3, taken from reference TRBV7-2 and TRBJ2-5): GAGVSQSPSNKVTEKGKDVELRCDPISGHTALYWYRQSLGQGLEFLIYFQGNSAPDKSGLPSDRFSAERTGGSVSTLTIQRTQQEDSAVYLCASSSSIGTGRETQYFGPGTRLLVL.

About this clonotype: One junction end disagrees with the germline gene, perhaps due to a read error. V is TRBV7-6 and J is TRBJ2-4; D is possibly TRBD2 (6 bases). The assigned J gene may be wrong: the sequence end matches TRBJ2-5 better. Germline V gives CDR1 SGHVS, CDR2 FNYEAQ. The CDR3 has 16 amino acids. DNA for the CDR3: TGTACCAGCAGCTATCGGGTCTCCGGGGAGGCAGAGACCCAGTACTTC. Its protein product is CTSSYRVSGEAETQYF.

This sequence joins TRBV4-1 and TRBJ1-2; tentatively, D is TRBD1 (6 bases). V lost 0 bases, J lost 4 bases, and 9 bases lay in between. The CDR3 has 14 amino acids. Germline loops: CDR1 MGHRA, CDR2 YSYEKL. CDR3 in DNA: TGCGCCAGCAGCCAAGAGACCAGGGGCTATGGCTACACCTTC. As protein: CASSQETRGYGYTF.

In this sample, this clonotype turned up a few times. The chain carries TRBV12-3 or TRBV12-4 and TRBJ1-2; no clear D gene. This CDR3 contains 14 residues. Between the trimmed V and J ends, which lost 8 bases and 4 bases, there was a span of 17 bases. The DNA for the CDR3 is TGTGCCAGCCTTACTCTGGGGAAGCTCTATGGCTACACCTTC. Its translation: CASLTLGKLYGYTF.

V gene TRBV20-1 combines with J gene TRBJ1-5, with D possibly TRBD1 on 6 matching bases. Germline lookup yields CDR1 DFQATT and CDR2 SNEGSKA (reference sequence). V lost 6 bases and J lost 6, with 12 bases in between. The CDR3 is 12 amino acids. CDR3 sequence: CSASGEGQPQHF. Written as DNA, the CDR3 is TGCAGTGCATCAGGGGAAGGTCAGCCCCAGCATTTT.

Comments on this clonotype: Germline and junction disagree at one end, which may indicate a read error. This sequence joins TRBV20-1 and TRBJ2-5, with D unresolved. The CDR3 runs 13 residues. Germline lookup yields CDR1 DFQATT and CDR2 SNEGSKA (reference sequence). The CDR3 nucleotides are TGCAGTGCTAGATTTACCAACCAAGGGACCCAGTACTTC. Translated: CSARFTNQGTQYF.

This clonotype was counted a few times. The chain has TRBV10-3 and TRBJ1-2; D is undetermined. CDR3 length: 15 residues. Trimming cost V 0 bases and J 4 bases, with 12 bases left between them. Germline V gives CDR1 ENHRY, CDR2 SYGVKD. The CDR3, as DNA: TGTGCCATCAGTGAGTCGAGGCAGATGGGCTATGGCTACACCTTC. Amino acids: CAISESRQMGYGYTF.

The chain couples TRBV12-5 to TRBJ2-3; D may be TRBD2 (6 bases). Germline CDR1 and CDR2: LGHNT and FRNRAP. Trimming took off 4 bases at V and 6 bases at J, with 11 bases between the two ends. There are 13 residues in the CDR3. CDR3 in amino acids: CASGSRGADTQYF. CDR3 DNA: TGTGCTAGTGGTTCCCGCGGGGCGGATACGCAGTATTTT. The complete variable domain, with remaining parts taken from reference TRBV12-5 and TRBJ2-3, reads DARVTQTPRHKVTEMGQEVTMRCQPILGHNTVFWYRQTMMQGLELLAYFRNRAPLDDSGMPKDRFSAEMPDATLATLKIQPSEPRDSAVYFCASGSRGADTQYFGPGTRLTVL.

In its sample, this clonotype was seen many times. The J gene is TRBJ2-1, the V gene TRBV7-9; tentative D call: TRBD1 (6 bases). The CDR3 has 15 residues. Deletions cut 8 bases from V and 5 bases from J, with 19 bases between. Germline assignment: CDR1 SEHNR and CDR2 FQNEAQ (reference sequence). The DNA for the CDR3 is TGTGCCAGCGCCCTGGGACACTACAGCGACAATGAGCAGTTCTTC. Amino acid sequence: CASALGHYSDNEQFF.

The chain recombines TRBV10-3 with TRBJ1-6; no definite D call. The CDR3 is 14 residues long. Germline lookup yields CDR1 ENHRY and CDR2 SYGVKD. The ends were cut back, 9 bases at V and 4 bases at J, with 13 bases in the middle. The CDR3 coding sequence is TGTGCCATGGGAGATGGCGGATATAATTCACCCCTCCACTTT. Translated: CAMGDGGYNSPLHF.

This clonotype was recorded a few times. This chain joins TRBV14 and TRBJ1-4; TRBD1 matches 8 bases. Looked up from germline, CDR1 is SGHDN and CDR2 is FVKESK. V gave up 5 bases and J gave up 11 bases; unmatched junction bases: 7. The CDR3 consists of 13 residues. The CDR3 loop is CASSSGQGEKLFF. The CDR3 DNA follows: TGTGCCAGCAGCTCCGGACAGGGTGAGAAACTGTTTTTT.

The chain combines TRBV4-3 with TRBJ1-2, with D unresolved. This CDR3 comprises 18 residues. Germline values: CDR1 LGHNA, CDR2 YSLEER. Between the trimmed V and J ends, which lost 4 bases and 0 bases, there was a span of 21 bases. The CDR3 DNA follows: TGCGCCAGCAGCCTGGTCCCGAGCCCCCCAGCCCCTAACTATGGCTACACCTTC. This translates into CASSLVPSPPAPNYGYTF.